These 17 T cell receptor beta chains were all obtained from the same sample, sequenced in a study of CD8+CD57+ T cells in acquired aplastic anemia (dated by TCRdb to the late 2010s). Flow cytometry had shown CD8+CD57+ cell expansion in the patients selected for sequencing. TCRdb lists the instrument as Illumina HiSeq 2000. Profiling of TCR beta VDJ combinations and CDR3 sequences used genomic DNA as the template. The public reads were quality trimmed at Q25 with fastp and then assembled into clones with MiXCR by TCRdb, keeping productive beta chains. Rows are combined by CDR3 protein, so each entry shows the most common genes and DNA. Counted in this sample were around 200,000 distinct CDR3 sequences; roughly 45% of them appeared once. The ten largest clones take up about 20% of the sample. Material for sequencing was sorted CD4+, CD8+, or CD8+CD57+ T cells (not recorded which) from PBMCs. Receptor source: a human donor with aplastic anemia.

Details on this clonotype: This could be a read error, since a much larger clone is one nucleotide away. The chain combines TRBV6-6 with TRBJ1-4, with D possibly matching TRBD1 (6 bases). This CDR3 is built from 15 residues. Per the germline V gene, CDR1 is MNHNY and CDR2 is SVGAGI (reference sequence). DNA for the CDR3: TGTGCCAGCGGAGACCGAGGGGGTGCTAATGAAGAACTGTTTTTT. Encoded protein: CASGDRGGANEELFF.

This clonotype has at least ten counts. V and J are TRBV6-5 and TRBJ1-1; possible D gene TRBD1, 5 bases. Germline V gene sequence: CDR1 MNHEY, CDR2 SVGAGI. The germline V and J ends were trimmed by 6 bases and 0 bases, with 11 bases remaining between them. The CDR3 consists of 14 residues. The CDR3 coding sequence is TGTGCCAGCAGGCGACAGTTACTGAACACTGAAGCTTTCTTT. It specifies CASRRQLLNTEAFF.

The J gene is TRBJ1-2, the V gene TRBV3-1; the D gene is possibly TRBD1 (5 bases). The CDR3 is made up of 14 amino acids. Germline V gives CDR1 LGHDT, CDR2 YNNKEL (reference sequence). Trimming removed 4 bases from V and 7 bases from J, with 16 bases in between. In DNA form, the CDR3 reads TGTGCCAGCAGCCTATTGAGGCAGGGCGGTGGCTACACCTTC. This gives the protein CASSLLRQGGGYTF. Full variable domain (outside the CDR3, taken from reference TRBV3-1 and TRBJ1-2): DTAVSQTPKYLVTQMGNDKSIKCEQNLGHDTMYWYKQDSKKFLKIMFSYNNKELIINETVPNRFSPKSPDKAHLNLHINSLELGDSAVYFCASSLLRQGGGYTFGSGTRLTVV.

Ten or more counts support this clonotype. The V gene is TRBV6-1, the J gene TRBJ2-7; a possible D gene is TRBD1 (5 bases). This CDR3 is 15 amino acids long. Trimming pared 6 bases from V and 2 bases from J, leaving 17 bases between. Germline lookup yields CDR1 MNHNS and CDR2 SASEGT. In DNA, the CDR3 is TGTGCCAGCAGCGACGCAGGGATCCGGCCCTACGAGCAGTACTTC. Protein product: CASSDAGIRPYEQYF.

This clonotype was recorded many times. The genes are TRBV20-1 and TRBJ2-3; D is possibly TRBD1 or TRBD2 (5 bases each). CDR3 length: 15 amino acids. Germline V gene sequence: CDR1 DFQATT, CDR2 SNEGSKA (reference sequence). The V end lost 2 bases, the J end lost 4 bases, and 16 bases lay between the germline ends. CDR3 sequence reads: CSARKRRGVPDTQYF. The CDR3 region has the DNA TGCAGTGCTAGAAAACGCCGAGGGGTGCCAGATACGCAGTATTTT.

This clonotype was seen a few times. A much larger clone lies a single base off, so this may be a read error. The chain has TRBV7-2 and TRBJ1-1; D is undetermined. Deletions cut 0 bases from V and 4 bases from J, with 30 bases between. The CDR3 has 21 residues. In germline, CDR1 is SGHTA, CDR2 FQGNSA. The CDR3 sequence: CASSLARLRGPNHSMSTEAFF. CDR3 nucleotide sequence: TGTGCCAGCAGCTTAGCGCGTCTTCGTGGCCCAAACCATTCCATGAGCACTGAAGCTTTCTTT.

At least ten counts were recorded for this clonotype. V and J are TRBV7-2 and TRBJ2-5, with 9 bases aligning to TRBD2. Germline lookup yields CDR1 SGHTA and CDR2 FQGNSA. The CDR3 runs 17 residues. Unmatched junction bases numbered 11, after V lost 1 base and J lost 5 bases. This CDR3 is CASSLVSGGGAWETQYF. The CDR3 DNA follows: TGTGCCAGCAGCTTAGTCTCCGGCGGGGGGGCCTGGGAGACCCAGTACTTC.

At least ten counts were recorded for this clonotype. The chain links TRBV20-1 to TRBJ1-2, with unresolved D. Trimming pared 0 bases from V and 1 base from J, leaving 6 bases between. The CDR3 consists of 13 residues. Germline V gives CDR1 DFQATT, CDR2 SNEGSKA (reference sequence). The CDR3 sequence: CSARDRINYGYTF. In DNA form, the CDR3 reads TGCAGTGCTAGAGATAGGATTAACTATGGCTACACCTTC.

The chain is built from TRBV9 and TRBJ2-1; D is uncertain. Germline V gene sequence: CDR1 SGDLS, CDR2 YYNGEE. The CDR3 is made up of 12 amino acids. V was pared by 0 bases and J by 4 bases, with 2 bases between. The DNA for the CDR3 is TGTGCCAGCAGCGTAGATTACAATGAGCAGTTCTTC. It yields the protein CASSVDYNEQFF.

J is TRBJ1-2 and V is TRBV6-1, with D hard to call. From germline, CDR1 is MNHNS and CDR2 SASEGT. Trimming removed 3 bases at V and 8 bases at J, with 13 bases between. This CDR3 has 13 amino acids. CDR3 in amino acids: CASSEGRAMGYTF. The CDR3 DNA reads as TGTGCCAGCAGTGAGGGGAGGGCTATGGGCTACACCTTC.

The rearrangement uses TRBV7-9 and TRBJ1-1; TRBD1 matches 8 bases. The CDR3 extends over 15 amino acids. Germline values: CDR1 SEHNR, CDR2 FQNEAQ (reference sequence). The V and J ends lost 2 bases and 1 base, in that order; junction bases with no gene match: 3. The CDR3 spells CASSLLQGANTEAFF. The CDR3 coding sequence is TGTGCCAGCAGCTTATTGCAGGGGGCGAACACTGAAGCTTTCTTT.

This clonotype was detected many times. As DNA, the CDR3 is TGCAGTGCTAAAAGGGCCAGCCCCTCCTACGAGCAGTACTTC. Encoded protein: CSAKRASPSYEQYF. The J gene is TRBJ2-7, the V gene TRBV20-1, with D uncertain. V lost 4 bases, J lost 0 bases, and 13 bases lay in between. This CDR3 has 14 amino acids. The germline CDR1 and CDR2 sequences are DFQATT and SNEGSKA (reference sequence).

In its sample, this clonotype was seen once. This rearrangement joins TRBV15 to TRBJ1-2, with TRBD1 matching 7 bases. The CDR3 sequence is 15 residues long. Trimming at V came to 3 bases and at J to 8 bases, leaving 12 bases not matched to a gene. CDR1 LNHNV and CDR2 YYDKDF come from the germline V gene (reference sequence). Here the CDR3 DNA reads TGTGCCACCAGCAGTGAGTCGACAGGGCTGGAAGGCTACACCTTC. This codes for CATSSESTGLEGYTF.

DNA for the CDR3: TGTGCCAGCAGGGAGACAGGGTCCTACAATGAGCAGTTCTTC. Translation: CASRETGSYNEQFF. This rearrangement joins TRBV2 to TRBJ2-1; 7 bases map to TRBD1. Germline V gene data show CDR1 as SNHLY and CDR2 as FYNNEI. V trimming: 6 bases; J trimming: 1 base; junction bases outside the gene matches: 3. The CDR3 extends over 14 amino acids.

The chain links TRBV10-3 to TRBJ2-3, with 8 bases fitting TRBD2. Germline V gene data show CDR1 as ENHRY and CDR2 as SYGVKD. The J segment lost 11 bases and the V segment lost 5 bases, leaving 15 bases of the junction unmatched. The CDR3 extends over 15 amino acids. CDR3 sequence reads: CAISRLATGNNEQYF. The CDR3 DNA follows: TGTGCCATCAGTAGACTAGCGACGGGAAACAATGAGCAGTATTTT.

Comments on this clonotype: One end of the junction is discordant with germline, which a read error may explain. The V gene is TRBV7-7, the J gene TRBJ2-5, with 12 bases identical to TRBD2. From germline, CDR1 is SSHAT and CDR2 FNYEAQ (reference sequence). CDR3 length: 15 residues. The DNA for the CDR3 is TGTGCTAGCAGCCCACTAGCGGGGGGTTTTGGTGTCCAGTACTTC. As protein: CASSPLAGGFGVQYF.

This clonotype showed up just a few times. The V and J genes are TRBV27 and TRBJ2-2; a weak D match, TRBD2 (5 bases). The V end was cut by 3 bases, the J end by 8 bases, with 13 bases between. The CDR3 totals 14 residues. The germline gives CDR1 MNHEY, CDR2 SMNVEV (reference sequence). As DNA, the CDR3 is TGTGCCAGCAGTTTCGGGGATGCAGGAGGGGAGCTGTTTTTT. This codes for CASSFGDAGGELFF.